This T cell receptor beta chain is drawn from a study of cytomegalovirus exposure and HLA in healthy donors. It was with 60 Vbeta and 13 Jbeta primers that the PCR ran. Assay: immunoSEQ multiplex PCR; the TCRdb copy retains only in-frame clones and omits some. The sample has about 150,000 clones; more than 75% are singletons. The CDR3 is made up of 16 amino acids. V dropped 6 bases and J dropped 4; count of bases not matched to a gene: 12. The germline gives CDR1 MNHEY, CDR2 SMNVEV (reference sequence). This chain links TRBV27 with TRBJ2-7; 10 bases agree with TRBD2. The sequenced sample consisted of PBMCs. This TCR came from a human donor in good health. CDR3 loop: CASSAYLAGEVYEQYF. In DNA, the CDR3 is TGTGCCAGCAGCGCGTATCTAGCGGGAGAGGTTTACGAGCAGTACTTC.